This T cell receptor (beta chain) derives from a study of post-analysis software for immune sequencing data. Built from TCR beta cDNA, the libraries had unique molecular identifiers in them. TCRdb ran MiXCR on the PCR reads and lists one entry per CDR3 protein. This sample carries some 690,000 distinct CDR3 sequences, approximately 30% of them seen once, and the ten largest clones take around 0.56%. CDR3 size: 13 residues. A word on this clonotype: Its antigen remains unidentified.

Study results and limitations: With TRBV5-6, TRBV5-1 and TRBV20-1 included, about five TRBV segments were more frequent in patients than in controls. By F measure, samples from a shared preparation batch strongly co-clustered.

Sequencing used blood. The receptor comes from a girl between 10 and 17 years old with multiple sclerosis. The V gene is TRBV12-3 or TRBV12-4, the J gene TRBJ1-5; 7 nucleotides line up with TRBD1. The CDR3 reads CATGTDTTQPQHF. In nucleotides, the CDR3 is TGTGCTACCGGGACAGATACAACTCAGCCCCAGCATTTT.